This T cell receptor (beta chain) comes out of a study of T cell repertoires in ileal Crohn's disease. Study background: About half received postoperative treatment, 10 to 11 with thiopurines and roughly 20 anti-TNF. The M6 sample came from neoterminal ileum during colonoscopy after surgery.

Time point given: neoterminal ileum biopsy at postoperative endoscopy, about 6 months after surgery. Eligibility required adulthood, ileal or ileocolonic Crohn's disease and indicated ileocolonic resection. Whole-study findings and limits: Within the first postoperative year, endoscopy came at median approximately 6.9 months.

Concerning this clone: The antigen remains unidentified.

Germline V gene sequence: CDR1 SGDLS, CDR2 YYNGEE. The germline V and J ends were trimmed by 3 bases and 4 bases, with 15 bases remaining between them. The CDR3 is made up of 15 amino acids. The repertoire was sequenced with immunoSEQ multiplex PCR; TCRdb's copy has only in-frame clones and lacks some. The repertoire holds 3,000 to 4,000 clones, with less than 75% as singletons. The receptor comes from an adult with Crohn's disease. The specimen sequenced was ileal tissue. This chain connects TRBV9 to TRBJ2-3, with D hard to call. Here the CDR3 DNA reads TGTGCCAGCAGCGACCCGAAGGAGTCCGCAGATACGCAGTATTTT. This encodes CASSDPKESADTQYF.